These 18 T cell receptor beta chains were all obtained from the same sample, sequenced in a study of OX40 agonist ivuxolimab in advanced cancers. The table came from immunoSEQ multiplex PCR; TCRdb's copy has only in-frame clones and leaves some out. The sample has about 45,000 clones, 80% to 90% seen once; the top ten hold around 10%. This specimen was CD4+ or CD8+ T cells sorted from blood, taken in a trial of the OX40 agonist ivuxolimab. The source of these receptors is an adult with an advanced solid tumor such as melanoma, head and neck, liver or kidney cancer.

V and J are TRBV9 and TRBJ1-4; 7 bases fit TRBD1. Losses at the gene ends were 3 bases for V and 3 bases for J; bases not matched to a gene: 8. Germline lookup yields CDR1 SGDLS and CDR2 YYNGEE. The CDR3 extends over 16 amino acids. CDR3 bases: TGTGCCAGCAGCGCAGGTAACAGGGGCCCTAATGAAAAACTGTTTTTT. Protein product: CASSAGNRGPNEKLFF.

This chain joins TRBV28 and TRBJ2-1, with TRBD2 identical over 10 bases. This CDR3 comprises 14 residues. CDR1 is MDHEN, CDR2 SYDVKM, per germline. The V segment lost 3 bases and the J segment 9 bases; nucleotides outside the gene matches: 5. DNA for the CDR3: TGTGCCAGCAGTTTGCTAGCGGGAGTCAGTGAGCAGTTCTTC. It yields the protein CASSLLAGVSEQFF.

The genes are TRBV18 and TRBJ2-1; 9 bases match TRBD1. This CDR3 is built from 16 residues. From germline, CDR1 is KGHSH and CDR2 LQKENI. Trimming cost V 1 base and J 5 bases; bases outside gene matches: 6. CDR3: CASSPLPGQGNNEQFF. The CDR3 DNA reads as TGTGCCAGCTCACCACTTCCGGGACAGGGCAACAATGAGCAGTTCTTC.

The chain carries TRBV5-5 and TRBJ1-5; 9 bases fit TRBD1. V was pared by 4 bases and J by 2 bases, with 10 bases of the junction left unmatched. The CDR3 runs to 17 residues. Germline V gene sequence: CDR1 SGHKS, CDR2 YYEKEE (reference sequence). The CDR3: CASSRSTGGYGNQPQHF. The CDR3 DNA reads TGTGCCAGCAGCCGTTCGACAGGGGGTTATGGCAATCAGCCCCAGCATTTT.

The rearrangement uses TRBV27 and TRBJ2-7; D is tentatively TRBD1 or TRBD2 (5 bases each). The CDR3 runs to 13 residues. Germline CDR1 reads MNHEY; CDR2 reads SMNVEV (reference sequence). V gave up 3 bases and J gave up 3 bases, with 9 bases separating them. For the CDR3, the DNA is TGTGCCAGCAGTTTGGGACCACACTACGAGCAGTACTTC. Protein product: CASSLGPHYEQYF.

The chain links TRBV6-5 to TRBJ1-2; D not certain. Per germline, CDR1 MNHEY and CDR2 SVGAGI. CDR3 length equals 11 residues. Trimming removed 8 bases at V and 8 bases at J, with 12 bases between. CDR3 amino acids: CASALKHGYTF. In DNA, the CDR3 is TGTGCCAGCGCCCTAAAGCACGGCTACACCTTC.

The chain employs TRBV10-3 and TRBJ2-7; possibly TRBD1 or TRBD2 for D (5 bases each). Trimming took off 5 bases at V and 7 bases at J, with 12 bases between the two ends. Germline V gene lookup returns CDR1 ENHRY and CDR2 SYGVKD. The CDR3 sequence is 12 residues long. The DNA of the CDR3 is TGTGCCATCAGTCACGGGGCAGGGGAGCAGTACTTC. Protein: CAISHGAGEQYF.

The chain combines TRBV9 with TRBJ2-5; the D is unclear. The CDR3 runs to 13 residues. V was shortened by 0 bases and J by 4 bases, with 7 bases between the two germline ends. Germline CDR1 reads SGDLS; CDR2 reads YYNGEE. The CDR3 nucleotides are TGTGCCAGCAGCGTAGGTCCTCCAGAGACCCAGTACTTC. Protein: CASSVGPPETQYF.

This clone was found a few times. The rearrangement joins TRBV11-2 to TRBJ2-4; D gene unclear. There are 15 residues in the CDR3. V was pared by 2 bases and J by 4 bases, with 12 bases between. Germline V gene data show CDR1 as SGHAT and CDR2 as FQNNGV. The CDR3 loop is CASSLSIDPKNIQYF. CDR3 nucleotide sequence: TGTGCCAGCAGCTTATCGATTGACCCTAAAAACATTCAGTACTTC.

This clone is a singleton in its sample. The rearrangement uses TRBV7-8 and TRBJ2-2, with 8 bases fitting TRBD2. Germline loops: CDR1 SGHVS, CDR2 FQNEAQ. V shed 4 bases, J shed 2 bases, and the junction held 3 bases outside the gene matches. The CDR3 is made up of 15 amino acids. CDR3 sequence: CASSSRTSNTGELFF. The CDR3 bases are TGTGCCAGCAGCTCTCGGACTAGCAACACCGGGGAGCTGTTTTTT.

The chain joins TRBV6-5 to TRBJ1-1; 8 bases agree with TRBD1. Germline V CDR1 and CDR2: MNHEY, SVGAGI. This CDR3 is built from 14 residues. V lost 3 bases to trimming and J lost 4 bases; unmatched junction nucleotides: 4. CDR3 region: CASSYGQGPTEAFF. CDR3 sequence (DNA): TGTGCCAGCAGTTATGGACAGGGCCCCACTGAAGCTTTCTTT.

The V and J genes are TRBV27 and TRBJ1-2; 9 bases align to TRBD1. This CDR3 is built from 15 residues. The J segment lost 1 base and the V segment lost 6 bases, leaving 6 bases of the junction unmatched. CDR1 MNHEY and CDR2 SMNVEV come from the germline V gene (reference sequence). In DNA form, the CDR3 reads TGTGCCAGCAGGCCAGGGACAGGGCATAACTATGGCTACACCTTC. Translation: CASRPGTGHNYGYTF.

CDR3 in DNA: TGTGCCATCAGGGAGGCCGGGAACCTAGGAGCTAACTATGGCTACACCTTC. Amino acid sequence: CAIREAGNLGANYGYTF. The chain carries TRBV10-3 and TRBJ1-2; D unclear. The CDR3 consists of 17 residues. Germline V gene lookup returns CDR1 ENHRY and CDR2 SYGVKD. V was trimmed by 6 bases and J by 0 bases, leaving 20 bases between them.

The chain recombines TRBV28 with TRBJ2-6; a weak D match, TRBD1 (6 bases). CDR3 length: 15 amino acids. V gave up 8 bases and J gave up 1 base, with 12 bases separating them. Germline V gene lookup returns CDR1 MDHEN and CDR2 SYDVKM. In nucleotides, the CDR3 is TGTGCCAGCCGAATCGACAGGTCTGGGGCCAACGTCCTGACTTTC. Translating gives CASRIDRSGANVLTF.

The chain carries TRBV7-9 and TRBJ2-1; TRBD2 agrees at 12 bases. The ends lost 5 bases at V and 8 bases at J; junction bases unmatched: 4. This CDR3 region has 14 residues. The V gene's germline CDR1 is SEHNR and CDR2 FQNEAQ (reference sequence). CDR3 protein: CASSRTSGIHEQFF. In DNA, the CDR3 is TGTGCCAGCAGCCGGACTAGCGGGATTCATGAGCAGTTCTTC.

The chain combines TRBV27 with TRBJ2-2; no firm D call. The V end was cut by 0 bases, the J end by 4 bases, with 3 bases between. The germline CDR1 and CDR2 sequences are MNHEY and SMNVEV (reference sequence). The CDR3 is 13 amino acids. The CDR3 reads CASSLSPTGELFF. The CDR3, as DNA: TGTGCCAGCAGTTTATCCCCCACCGGGGAGCTGTTTTTT.

This chain joins TRBV7-3 and TRBJ1-6; no reliable D call. The CDR3 runs 15 residues. From germline, CDR1 is SGHTA and CDR2 FQGTGA. Trimming stripped 0 bases from V and 9 bases from J, with 12 bases between. The CDR3 nucleotides read TGTGCCAGCAGCTTAACAGTCAAAATGGCTTCACCCCTCCACTTT. Translating gives CASSLTVKMASPLHF.

This clone was seen only once. The chain has TRBV4-3 and TRBJ1-2; a weak D match, TRBD1 (6 bases). The V gene's germline CDR1 is LGHNA and CDR2 YSLEER. With 1 base removed from V and 8 bases from J, the gap between germline ends came to 17 bases. The CDR3 is 15 amino acids. The CDR3 protein is CASSQVWTEVDGYTF. The DNA of the CDR3 is TGCGCCAGCAGCCAAGTTTGGACAGAAGTGGACGGCTACACCTTC.